The 30 T cell receptor beta chains below come from one sample, sequenced in a study of CD8+CD57+ T cells in acquired aplastic anemia. TCR beta VDJ and CDR3 profiling used genomic DNA as template. Each CDR3 protein gets one entry after TCRdb re-called the reads with MiXCR. The sample consists of 200,000 or so distinct CDR3 sequences, around three fifths of them appearing once. The sequenced sample was sorted CD4+, CD8+, or CD8+CD57+ T cells (not recorded which) from PBMCs. These receptor sequences come from a human donor with severe aplastic anemia or a healthy control (not recorded which).

This clonotype was recorded many times. The chain couples TRBV5-6 to TRBJ2-7; perhaps TRBD1 as D (8 bases). The V gene's germline CDR1 is SGHDT and CDR2 YYEEEE. V lost 2 bases to trimming and J lost 0 bases, with 15 bases between them. The CDR3 sequence is 16 residues long. The DNA of the CDR3 is TGTGCCAGCAGCTTAGGACAGGGACTACTCTCCTACGAGCAGTACTTC. This translates into CASSLGQGLLSYEQYF.

The chain links TRBV19 to TRBJ1-3; D is ambiguous. The germline gives CDR1 LNHDA, CDR2 SQIVND (reference sequence). The CDR3 runs to 13 residues. V lost 3 bases and J lost 1, with 4 bases in between. The CDR3 protein is CASSILSGNTIYF. The CDR3 DNA sequence: TGTGCCAGTAGTATTTTATCTGGAAACACCATATATTTT.

V and J are TRBV29-1 and TRBJ2-5, with a possible D match to TRBD1 (6 bases). From germline, CDR1 is SQVTM and CDR2 ANQGSEA. V lost 4 bases to trimming and J lost 5 bases, with 11 bases between them. This CDR3 is 12 amino acids long. The CDR3, as DNA: TGCAGCGTTGGCCAGGGGCGGGAGACCCAGTACTTC. The encoded protein is CSVGQGRETQYF. Full variable domain (missing parts from reference TRBV29-1 and TRBJ2-5): SAVISQKPSRDICQRGTSLTIQCQVDSQVTMMFWYRQQPGQSLTLIATANQGSEATYESGFVIDKFPISRPNLTFSTLTVSNMSPEDSSIYLCSVGQGRETQYFGPGTRLLVL.

The V and J genes are TRBV24-1 and TRBJ2-3, with TRBD2 matching over 9 bases. Looked up from germline, CDR1 is KGHDR and CDR2 is SFDVKD. There are 14 residues in the CDR3. V shed 7 bases and J 8 bases; nucleotides not matched to a gene: 9. This chain's CDR3 is CATRAAGGQGTQYF. CDR3 in DNA: TGTGCCACCAGGGCAGCGGGGGGACAAGGTACGCAGTATTTT.

This rearrangement joins TRBV5-6 to TRBJ2-5; 8 nucleotides match TRBD2. CDR3 length: 14 amino acids. The germline V gene encodes CDR1 SGHDT and CDR2 YYEEEE. Trimming cost V 6 bases and J 2 bases; bases outside gene matches: 6. CDR3 amino acids: CASKNPGGQETQYF. The CDR3 DNA is TGTGCCAGCAAGAATCCGGGGGGGCAAGAGACCCAGTACTTC.

This chain joins TRBV7-3 and TRBJ2-3, with D possibly being TRBD2 (5 bases). Trimming removed 8 bases from V and 4 bases from J, with 13 bases in between. Looked up from germline, CDR1 is SGHTA and CDR2 is FQGTGA. The CDR3 runs 13 residues. The CDR3 region is CASSMAGPDTQYF. CDR3 coding DNA: TGTGCCAGCTCCATGGCGGGCCCAGATACGCAGTATTTT.

The V gene is TRBV29-1, the J gene TRBJ2-1; TRBD1 is a possible D gene (9 bases). The CDR3 is 15 residues long. The germline V and J ends were trimmed by 8 bases and 8 bases, with 25 bases remaining between them. Germline V gene lookup returns CDR1 SQVTM and CDR2 ANQGSEA. This chain's CDR3 is CSFSAGGQGIHEQFF. Here the CDR3 DNA reads TGCAGCTTCTCGGCGGGGGGACAGGGAATCCATGAGCAGTTCTTC.

This clonotype was recorded only once. V gene TRBV7-9 combines with J gene TRBJ2-5; TRBD1 matches at 9 bases. Germline CDR1 reads SEHNR; CDR2 reads FQNEAQ (reference sequence). The CDR3 runs 15 residues. Trimming removed 4 bases from V and 0 bases from J; junction bases left unmatched: 3. The CDR3 nucleotides read TGTGCCAGCAGCTGGGACAGGGAGTACCAAGAGACCCAGTACTTC. This translates into CASSWDREYQETQYF.

J is TRBJ2-1 and V is TRBV24-1; 11 nucleotides align to TRBD2. Looked up from germline, CDR1 is KGHDR and CDR2 is SFDVKD. V was pared by 3 bases and J by 4 bases, with 4 bases of the junction left unmatched. The CDR3 runs to 16 residues. This CDR3 is CATSDTTSGTYNEQFF. The CDR3 DNA is TGTGCCACCAGTGATACGACTAGCGGGACTTACAATGAGCAGTTCTTC.

The chain combines TRBV2 with TRBJ2-7; 13 nucleotides align to TRBD2. The germline CDR1 and CDR2 sequences are SNHLY and FYNNEI. The CDR3 extends over 18 amino acids. J lost 3 bases, V lost 6 bases, and 14 bases had no gene match. CDR3 sequence: CASREGTSGVGGDYEQYF. In DNA, the CDR3 is TGTGCCAGCAGGGAGGGGACTAGCGGGGTGGGGGGAGACTACGAGCAGTACTTC.

The chain uses TRBV25-1 and TRBJ2-7; D not resolved. This CDR3 has 11 amino acids. Trimming pared 4 bases from V and 6 bases from J, leaving 7 bases between. The germline gives CDR1 MGHDK, CDR2 SYGVNS. The CDR3 region has the DNA TGTGCCAGCAGTGGCCACTTCGAGCAGTACTTC. This sequence encodes CASSGHFEQYF.

The J gene is TRBJ2-7, the V gene TRBV20-1, with TRBD1 matching over 7 bases. The CDR3 runs to 15 residues. Germline V gene data show CDR1 as DFQATT and CDR2 as SNEGSKA (reference sequence). Losses at the gene ends were 0 bases for V and 4 bases for J; bases not matched to a gene: 9. Here the CDR3 DNA reads TGCAGTGCTAGAGATCCGGAACAGGGGCCTTACGAGCAGTACTTC. The encoded protein is CSARDPEQGPYEQYF.

The chain has TRBV9 and TRBJ1-2; 7 bases map to TRBD1. Germline V lookup: CDR1 SGDLS, CDR2 YYNGEE. J gave up 5 bases and V 3 bases, and 13 bases lay outside the gene matches. The CDR3 totals 16 residues. CDR3 amino acids: CASSAPGGALWYGYTF. For the CDR3, the DNA is TGTGCCAGCAGCGCGCCAGGGGGGGCGTTGTGGTATGGCTACACCTTC.

The V call is TRBV7-9, the J call TRBJ2-7, with 8 bases fitting TRBD1. This CDR3 spans 15 amino acids. The trim removed 5 bases at V and 3 bases at J, leaving 9 bases unmatched. The germline V gene has CDR1 SEHNR and CDR2 FQNEAQ (reference sequence). CDR3 amino acids: CASSQRTGLNYEQYF. CDR3 coding DNA: TGTGCCAGCAGCCAGAGGACAGGGCTAAACTACGAGCAGTACTTC.

The chain combines TRBV7-2 with TRBJ1-2, with D possibly TRBD1 on 5 matching bases. Germline V CDR1 and CDR2: SGHTA, FQGNSA. V was shortened by 4 bases and J by 0 bases, with 12 bases between the two germline ends. This CDR3 has 15 amino acids. In DNA form, the CDR3 reads TGTGCCAGCAGCTCCGGACGGGGGGCTAACTATGGCTACACCTTC. This encodes CASSSGRGANYGYTF.

This clonotype turned up a few times. It is likely a read error, because the conserved phenylalanine at the end of the CDR3 is missing. The chain is built from TRBV7-6 and TRBJ1-2; maybe TRBD1 (6 bases). Trimming stripped 1 base from V and 8 bases from J, with 17 bases between. Germline assignment: CDR1 SGHVS and CDR2 FNYEAQ. This CDR3 comprises 15 residues. CDR3 DNA sequence: TGTGCCAGCAGCTTAGAGTCACGGGGGGCGGGCGGCTACACCTGC. Residues: CASSLESRGAGGYTC.

The CDR3 is CASTMDSTNYGYTF. The CDR3, as DNA: TGTGCCAGTACCATGGACAGCACTAACTATGGCTACACCTTC. This sequence joins TRBV19 and TRBJ1-2; weak D call: TRBD1 (6 bases). Between the trimmed V and J ends, which lost 7 bases and 0 bases, there was a span of 12 bases. In germline, CDR1 is LNHDA, CDR2 SQIVND (reference sequence). This CDR3 comprises 14 residues.

The V call is TRBV5-4, the J call TRBJ1-2; 9 bases agree with TRBD1. Losses at the gene ends were 4 bases for V and 7 bases for J; bases not matched to a gene: 5. From germline, CDR1 is SGHNT and CDR2 YYREEE (reference sequence). The CDR3 runs 13 residues. Here the CDR3 reads CASSQGQGSGYTF. The DNA for the CDR3 is TGTGCCAGCAGCCAGGGACAGGGATCTGGCTACACCTTC.

This clonotype was observed a few times. The chain links TRBV19 to TRBJ1-6; TRBD1 matches 8 bases. The CDR3 is 15 residues long. The trim removed 4 bases at V and 6 bases at J, leaving 5 bases unmatched. From germline, CDR1 is LNHDA and CDR2 SQIVND (reference sequence). CDR3 sequence (DNA): TGTGCCAGTAGTACAGGACAGGGCCCTAATTCACCCCTCCACTTT. Protein sequence: CASSTGQGPNSPLHF. Using reference TRBV19 and TRBJ1-6 for the parts outside the CDR3, the full variable domain is DGGITQSPKYLFRKEGQNVTLSCEQNLNHDAMYWYRQDPGQGLRLIYYSQIVNDFQKGDIAEGYSVSREKKESFPLTVTSAQKNPTAFYLCASSTGQGPNSPLHFGNGTRLTVT.

The rearrangement joins TRBV24-1 to TRBJ2-3, with D unresolved. This CDR3 contains 14 residues. CDR1 is KGHDR, CDR2 SFDVKD, per germline. V dropped 2 bases and J dropped 3 bases, with 8 bases sitting between them. The CDR3 DNA sequence: TGTGCCACCAGTGATTGGGATGAAACAGATACGCAGTATTTT. Amino acid sequence: CATSDWDETDTQYF.

This chain uses TRBV10-1 with TRBJ2-6; 7 bases are shared with TRBD1. Per the germline V gene, CDR1 is WNHNN and CDR2 is SYGVQD (reference sequence). J gave up 1 base and V 1 base, and 13 bases lay outside the gene matches. The CDR3 has 20 amino acids. The CDR3: CASSEYRGGKVCSGANVLTF. Written as DNA, the CDR3 is TGCGCCAGCAGTGAGTATCGAGGGGGCAAAGTTTGTTCTGGGGCCAACGTCCTGACTTTC.

V and J are TRBV10-3 and TRBJ1-1; D gene ambiguous. Trimming removed 10 bases at V and 0 bases at J, with 9 bases between. The CDR3 extends over 12 amino acids. Germline-derived CDR1 and CDR2 are ENHRY and SYGVKD. CDR3 DNA sequence: TGTGCCACCCTGGGTCTGAACACTGAAGCTTTCTTT. This gives the protein CATLGLNTEAFF.

The rearrangement uses TRBV20-1 and TRBJ1-1, with TRBD1 as a possible D gene (6 bases). The V gene lost 6 bases and the J gene lost 3 bases, with 14 bases spanning the gap. Germline values: CDR1 DFQATT, CDR2 SNEGSKA (reference sequence). CDR3 length: 13 amino acids. The CDR3 reads CSAGGGADTEAFF. In DNA form, the CDR3 reads TGCAGTGCCGGGGGGGGGGCTGACACTGAAGCTTTCTTT.

As for this clonotype: A single base separates this from a much larger clone, so it may be a read error. The chain links TRBV5-8 to TRBJ1-1; possibly TRBD1 for D (6 bases). Germline assignment: CDR1 SGHTS and CDR2 YDEGEE. This CDR3 has 11 residues. The V and J ends lost 5 bases and 6 bases respectively, with 8 bases between them. In nucleotides, the CDR3 is TGTGCCAGCAGACAGGGCCCTGAAGCTTTCTTT. Protein sequence: CASRQGPEAFF.

This chain joins TRBV5-6 and TRBJ2-3; maybe TRBD1 (5 bases). Germline CDR1 SGHDT, CDR2 YYEEEE. Trimming stripped 0 bases from V and 1 base from J, with 9 bases between. The CDR3 is 15 residues long. The CDR3 sequence: CASSLGGAGTDTQYF. The CDR3 nucleotides read TGTGCCAGCAGCTTGGGGGGCGCAGGCACAGATACGCAGTATTTT.

The chain has TRBV11-2 and TRBJ1-1, with TRBD1 as a possible D gene (5 bases). There are 14 residues in the CDR3. The germline gives CDR1 SGHAT, CDR2 FQNNGV. Trimming shortened V by 5 bases and J by 5 bases, and 15 bases separated the two germline ends. The CDR3 loop reads CASSPADSWTEAFF. The CDR3 coding sequence is TGTGCCAGCAGCCCGGCCGACAGTTGGACTGAAGCTTTCTTT.

The rearrangement links TRBV11-3 to TRBJ2-1; D may be TRBD2 (5 bases). Germline loops: CDR1 SGHNT, CDR2 YENEEA. The V end lost 2 bases, the J end lost 9 bases, and 17 bases lay between the germline ends. This CDR3 spans 15 amino acids. In nucleotides, the CDR3 is TGTGCCAGCAGCTTACCCGGACGGCCAACTAGTGAGCAGTTCTTC. Residues: CASSLPGRPTSEQFF.

Comments on this clonotype: Being one base from a much bigger clone, this may be a read error. The chain links TRBV9 to TRBJ1-3, with D perhaps matching TRBD1 (5 bases). The CDR3 has 17 amino acids. CDR1 is SGDLS, CDR2 YYNGEE, per germline. The CDR3 is CASRVGQVGGSGNTIYF. CDR3 nucleotide sequence: TGTGCCAGCCGCGTAGGCCAGGTGGGGGGTTCTGGAAACACCATATATTTT.

The count of this clonotype is one. The chain joins TRBV7-3 to TRBJ2-2; TRBD2 aligns across 11 bases. CDR1 SGHTA and CDR2 FQGTGA come from the germline V gene. After removal of 1 base from V and 1 base from J, the junction contained 8 bases not matched to a gene. CDR3 size: 19 residues. CDR3 region: CASSLMAGLAVQNTGELFF. CDR3 coding DNA: TGTGCCAGCAGCTTAATGGCGGGACTAGCGGTTCAGAACACCGGGGAGCTGTTTTTT.

CDR3 loop: CASSLRDNHRRGNEQYF. The DNA for the CDR3 is TGTGCCAGCAGCCTCCGGGACAATCACCGCCGGGGGAACGAGCAGTACTTC. The rearrangement uses TRBV7-9 and TRBJ2-7; D possibly uses TRBD1 or TRBD2 (6 bases each). The CDR3 sequence is 17 residues long. The germline gives CDR1 SEHNR, CDR2 FQNEAQ (reference sequence). Trimming removed 5 bases at V and 5 bases at J, with 25 bases between.